This entry lists 25 T cell receptor beta chains sequenced from one sample in a study of regulatory T cells in long-lasting Graves disease (dated by TCRdb to the early 2020s). The time point label here, explained by the study, means: newly diagnosed GD, antithyroid drugs for less than 3 months. For both TCR sequencing and RNA sequencing, RNA was extracted from PBMCs using TRIzol. Library preparation used multiplex PCR. Sequencing took place on an Illumina HiSeq 4000. TCR beta libraries were built with iRepertoire HTBI primers and Arm-PCR amplification of CDR3 regions. TCRdb trimmed public reads at Q25 via fastp, called clones via MiXCR and kept in-frame beta chains. One record per CDR3 amino acid sequence lists the most common genes and DNA. The table for this sample lists 450,000 to 650,000 distinct CDR3 sequences; around 16% of them were counted only once. The top ten hold just under 25% of the sample.

Another study also made use of these data, one on T cells in Graves' hyperthyroidism and ophthalmopathy.

The source material was peripheral blood mononuclear cells (PBMCs), sampled at new diagnosis, from a patient treated with antithyroid drugs. Every receptor here comes from a woman aged 35-65 years with Graves disease. Donor details come from another sample of the same person, matched by shared clones.

This clonotype was seen ten or more times. This chain uses TRBV2 with TRBJ2-3; 14 positions agree with TRBD2. Unmatched junction bases numbered 9, after V lost 5 bases and J lost 11 bases. This CDR3 spans 15 amino acids. CDR1 and CDR2 from the germline V gene are SNHLY and FYNNEI. The CDR3 nucleotides are TGTGCCAGCAGTCGACTAGCGGGGGGGCCTAACGTGCAGTATTTT. It translates to CASSRLAGGPNVQYF.

This clonotype was seen many times. The gene calls are TRBV19 and TRBJ1-1; 9 nucleotides align to TRBD1. The CDR3 loop spans 13 amino acids. V was clipped by 10 bases and J by 1 base; unmatched bases: 4. Germline V CDR1 and CDR2: LNHDA, SQIVND (reference sequence). CDR3 amino acids: CATAGQGNTEAFF. DNA of the CDR3: TGTGCCACCGCGGGACAGGGGAACACTGAAGCTTTCTTT.

This clonotype was seen a handful of times. The J gene is TRBJ2-7, the V gene TRBV2; a possible D gene is TRBD1 (5 bases). Per the germline V gene, CDR1 is SNHLY and CDR2 is FYNNEI. V shed 1 base and J shed 5 bases, with 15 bases lying between them. The CDR3 is 15 residues long. The DNA of the CDR3 is TGTGCCAGCAGTGAAGGGGTAGGGGTAGGGGACGAGCAGTACTTC. Translating gives CASSEGVGVGDEQYF. Together with reference TRBV2 and TRBJ2-7, the CDR3 gives the full variable domain: EPEVTQTPSHQVTQMGQEVILRCVPISNHLYFYWYRQILGQKVEFLVSFYNNEISEKSEIFDDQFSVERPDGSNFTLKIRSTKLEDSAMYFCASSEGVGVGDEQYFGPGTRLTVT.

This clonotype occurred many times. The J gene is TRBJ1-4, the V gene TRBV20-1, with D uncertain. The V gene lost 6 bases and the J gene lost 3 bases, with 11 bases spanning the gap. The CDR3 extends over 13 amino acids. Germline loops: CDR1 DFQATT, CDR2 SNEGSKA (reference sequence). CDR3 protein: CSASKAANEKLFF. The CDR3 coding sequence is TGCAGTGCCTCGAAAGCAGCTAATGAAAAACTGTTTTTT.

This clonotype was detected ten times or more. The chain is built from TRBV3-1 and TRBJ1-1, with D unclear. The CDR3 covers 14 residues. Germline CDR1 and CDR2: LGHDT and YNNKEL (reference sequence). V lost 7 bases and J 2 bases, leaving 14 bases between the germline ends. The CDR3 reads CASTRGPGNTEAFF. CDR3 DNA sequence: TGTGCCAGCACACGCGGGCCAGGAAACACTGAAGCTTTCTTT.

The chain employs TRBV19 and TRBJ2-4; D is perhaps TRBD2 (6 bases). CDR3 length equals 17 residues. Germline values: CDR1 LNHDA, CDR2 SQIVND (reference sequence). Trimming pared 4 bases from V and 0 bases from J, leaving 16 bases between. The CDR3 loop reads CASSTPNSGVAKNIQYF. Here the CDR3 DNA reads TGTGCCAGTAGTACACCCAATTCGGGGGTAGCCAAAAACATTCAGTACTTC.

In its sample, this clonotype was seen many times. The chain uses TRBV6-1 and TRBJ1-1; unclear D gene. V gave up 6 bases and J gave up 0 bases, with 11 bases separating them. The CDR3 runs 14 residues. Germline lookup yields CDR1 MNHNS and CDR2 SASEGT. Written as DNA, the CDR3 is TGTGCCAGCAGGAGAGTCAGCCTGAACACTGAAGCTTTCTTT. This sequence encodes CASRRVSLNTEAFF.

This clonotype came up a few times. The chain joins TRBV29-1 to TRBJ2-1; 7 bases map to TRBD1. The CDR3 spans 14 residues. Germline CDR1 SQVTM, CDR2 ANQGSEA. After removal of 6 bases from V and 2 bases from J, the junction contained 7 bases not matched to a gene. CDR3 in amino acids: CSVPRDSAYNEQFF. The CDR3, as DNA: TGCAGCGTCCCCCGGGACAGCGCCTACAATGAGCAGTTCTTC.

This clonotype was counted at least ten times. This chain uses TRBV11-2 with TRBJ1-4; D remains unclear. The CDR3 covers 14 residues. Trimming left V 5 bases short and J 4 bases short, with 11 bases between. Germline V gene sequence: CDR1 SGHAT, CDR2 FQNNGV. Written as DNA, the CDR3 is TGTGCCAGCAGCCTTCGGACCTTTAATGAAAAACTGTTTTTT. Its translation is CASSLRTFNEKLFF.

This clonotype was counted ten times or more. V usage is TRBV6-5 and J usage is TRBJ1-4, with a weak D call TRBD1 (6 bases). The ends were cut back, 0 bases at V and 5 bases at J, with 16 bases in the middle. Germline V gene sequence: CDR1 MNHEY, CDR2 SVGAGI. The CDR3 spans 17 residues. The CDR3 coding sequence is TGTGCCAGCAGTTACTCGAGCCGGGGGCTAACCAATGAAAAACTGTTTTTT. The encoded protein is CASSYSSRGLTNEKLFF.

This clonotype has at least ten counts. This chain links TRBV2 with TRBJ2-7; no clear D gene. CDR3 length: 14 residues. Germline assignment: CDR1 SNHLY and CDR2 FYNNEI. Trimming pared 6 bases from V and 0 bases from J, leaving 12 bases between. The CDR3 is CASSRTYGSYEQYF. In DNA, the CDR3 is TGTGCCAGCAGCAGGACCTACGGCTCCTACGAGCAGTACTTC.

Of note for this clonotype: The likely explanation is a read error, given a far larger clone one base away. The rearrangement links TRBV11-3 to TRBJ1-1, with D hard to call. This CDR3 has 13 residues. Per the germline V gene, CDR1 is SGHNT and CDR2 is YENEEA. The CDR3 DNA follows: TGTGCCAGCAGCTTAGAGGTGAACACTGGAGCTTTCTTT. Amino acid sequence: CASSLEVNTGAFF.

This clonotype was counted many times. The chain is built from TRBV2 and TRBJ2-1, with TRBD1 matching over 7 bases. The CDR3 is 16 residues long. The germline V gene has CDR1 SNHLY and CDR2 FYNNEI. The V and J ends lost 6 bases and 4 bases, in that order; junction bases with no gene match: 12. CDR3 DNA: TGTGCCAGCAGGAGACTCCCGGGACAGAGTTACAATGAGCAGTTCTTC. It codes for CASRRLPGQSYNEQFF.

This clonotype was counted ten times or more. The V gene is TRBV6-1, the J gene TRBJ2-3; a possible D gene is TRBD2 (5 bases). This CDR3 comprises 12 residues. Trimming shortened V by 7 bases and J by 11 bases, and 16 bases separated the two germline ends. Germline loops: CDR1 MNHNS, CDR2 SASEGT. The CDR3 DNA follows: TGTGCCAGCACCCGAGACTACTTGGGGCAGTATTTT. Translating it yields CASTRDYLGQYF.

The chain is built from TRBV10-3 and TRBJ2-1, with 11 positions matching TRBD2. V dropped 6 bases and J dropped 8; count of bases not matched to a gene: 12. CDR1 and CDR2 from the germline V gene are ENHRY and SYGVKD. There are 16 residues in the CDR3. CDR3 nucleotides: TGTGCCATCAGGGAACAGACTAGCGGGGCTGGGGATGAGCAGTTCTTC. Its protein product is CAIREQTSGAGDEQFF.

This clonotype was seen repeatedly, ten times or more. The V call is TRBV5-1, the J call TRBJ2-3; the match to TRBD2 covers 8 bases. The germline gives CDR1 SGHRS, CDR2 YFSETQ. The CDR3 is 17 amino acids. J gave up 3 bases and V 4 bases, and 13 bases lay outside the gene matches. CDR3 DNA: TGCGCCAGCAGCCCCGGGGCCCAAGCGGGGGTAACAGATACGCAGTATTTT. Translated: CASSPGAQAGVTDTQYF.

This clonotype was seen at least ten times. The chain is built from TRBV12-3 or TRBV12-4 and TRBJ1-2, with 7 nucleotides matching TRBD1. The CDR3 spans 13 residues. J was trimmed by 6 bases and V by 6 bases; bases with no gene match: 7. CDR3 bases: TGTGCCAGCAGCCTCGACAGGGAGAATGGCTACACCTTC. Its translation: CASSLDRENGYTF.

This clonotype showed up many times. This chain uses TRBV7-9 with TRBJ2-5, with D uncertain. The germline CDR1 and CDR2 sequences are SEHNR and FQNEAQ (reference sequence). Trimming pared 3 bases from V and 1 base from J, leaving 6 bases between. The CDR3 is 13 amino acids. The CDR3 region has the DNA TGTGCCAGCAGCTTCGGCAGCCAAGAGACCCAGTACTTC. Translation: CASSFGSQETQYF.

This clonotype occurred many times. This chain joins TRBV7-2 and TRBJ1-1; D might be TRBD1 (6 bases). Germline lookup yields CDR1 SGHTA and CDR2 FQGNSA. The CDR3 contains 14 residues. V lost 8 bases and J 0 bases, leaving 13 bases between the germline ends. As DNA, the CDR3 is TGTGCCAGCTCAAGGGGGACACTGAACACTGAAGCTTTCTTT. Protein product: CASSRGTLNTEAFF.

Many counts were recorded for this clonotype. This chain links TRBV12-5 with TRBJ2-7; D may be TRBD1 or TRBD2 (6 bases each). Germline V gene lookup returns CDR1 LGHNT and CDR2 FRNRAP. Trimming stripped 0 bases from V and 0 bases from J, with 9 bases between. This CDR3 spans 15 amino acids. The CDR3 DNA sequence: TGTGCTAGTGGTTTGGTAGGGGGGCCCTCCTACGAGCAGTACTTC. Its translation is CASGLVGGPSYEQYF.

The sample holds many counts of this clonotype. This sequence joins TRBV7-6 and TRBJ2-7; TRBD1 might be the D (6 bases). CDR3 length equals 15 residues. The V end was cut by 1 base, the J end by 3 bases, with 13 bases between. The germline V gene encodes CDR1 SGHVS and CDR2 FNYEAQ. The CDR3 loop reads CASSLGAGAGYEQYF. The CDR3 coding sequence is TGTGCCAGCAGCTTAGGGGCAGGGGCGGGCTACGAGCAGTACTTC.

Many counts were recorded for this clonotype. The chain links TRBV6-1 to TRBJ2-3, with 9 nucleotides matching TRBD2. In germline, CDR1 is MNHNS, CDR2 SASEGT. The trim removed 6 bases at V and 3 bases at J, leaving 7 bases unmatched. The CDR3 totals 15 residues. CDR3 nucleotide sequence: TGTGCCAGCAGACAGAGCGGGGGGCGTACAGATACGCAGTATTTT. It specifies CASRQSGGRTDTQYF.

This clonotype has just a few counts. The gene calls are TRBV19 and TRBJ1-6; 7 bases match TRBD1. The CDR3 extends over 15 amino acids. In germline, CDR1 is LNHDA, CDR2 SQIVND (reference sequence). With V trimmed by 9 bases and J by 9 bases, 14 bases remained unmatched. The CDR3 coding sequence is TGTGCCAGCCTCCCCCGGCAGGGGGTTTTTTCACCCCTCCACTTT. Its translation: CASLPRQGVFSPLHF.

Points on this clonotype: A much larger clone sits a single nucleotide away, making a read error possible. The rearrangement links TRBV12-3 or TRBV12-4 to TRBJ1-1; 9 nucleotides line up with TRBD1. The ends lost 3 bases at V and 11 bases at J; junction bases unmatched: 13. This CDR3 contains 15 residues. The CDR3 DNA reads as TGTGCCAGCAGTTTCCAGGGACAGGGAAATAAGGATGCTTTCTTT. Protein: CASSFQGQGNKDAFF.

CDR3 region: CASSREGSGNQPQHF. The CDR3 bases are TGCGCCAGCAGCCGAGAGGGTAGTGGCAATCAGCCCCAGCATTTT. The gene calls are TRBV4-1 and TRBJ1-5; D ambiguous. CDR3 length: 15 residues. V was pared by 4 bases and J by 2 bases, with 12 bases between. From germline, CDR1 is MGHRA and CDR2 YSYEKL.